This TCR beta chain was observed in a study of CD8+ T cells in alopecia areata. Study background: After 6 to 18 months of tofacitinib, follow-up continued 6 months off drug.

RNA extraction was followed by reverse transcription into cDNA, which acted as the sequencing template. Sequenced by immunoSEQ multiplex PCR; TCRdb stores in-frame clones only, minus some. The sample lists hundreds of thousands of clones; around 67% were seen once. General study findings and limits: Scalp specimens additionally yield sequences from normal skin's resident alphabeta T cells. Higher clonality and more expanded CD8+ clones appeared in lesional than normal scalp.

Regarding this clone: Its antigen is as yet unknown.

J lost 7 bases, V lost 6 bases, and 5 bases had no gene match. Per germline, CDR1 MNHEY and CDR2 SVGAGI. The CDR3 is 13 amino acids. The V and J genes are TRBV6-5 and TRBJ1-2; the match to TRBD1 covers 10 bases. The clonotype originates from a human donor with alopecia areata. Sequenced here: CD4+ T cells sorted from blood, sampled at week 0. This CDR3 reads CASRTDRGFGYTF. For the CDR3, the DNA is TGTGCCAGCAGGACGGACAGGGGGTTTGGCTACACCTTC.